The next 9 T cell receptor beta chains were all read from a single sample in a study of metastatic and nonmetastatic thyroid tumors (TCRdb year 2020). None of the patients had been given any treatment before thyroid surgery. The library came from PCR. The run used an Illumina HiSeq 4000. TCRdb reran the public reads through fastp at Q25 and MiXCR, keeping productive beta chains. Across this sample there are approximately 4,200 clones, with approximately 24% seen only once. 22% of the sample is in the top ten clones. The sequenced sample consisted of tumor tissue. The source of these receptors is a male donor with papillary thyroid cancer or a benign thyroid nodule (not recorded which). Some clones in this sample may be carry-over from other donors' samples.

This clone was seen ten or more times. The CDR3 DNA reads as TGTGCCAGTATAAAGTACTTTGGGGAAGAGAACACTGAAGCTTTCTTT. It translates to CASIKYFGEENTEAFF. V and J are TRBV19 and TRBJ1-1; unclear D gene. The V end was cut by 7 bases, the J end by 1 base, with 19 bases between. The CDR3 contains 16 residues. Germline values: CDR1 LNHDA, CDR2 SQIVND (reference sequence).

CDR3 sequence: CASSKPSGADYEQYF. In DNA form, the CDR3 reads TGTGCCAGCAGTAAGCCGAGCGGGGCGGACTACGAGCAGTACTTC. The chain combines TRBV2 with TRBJ2-7, with 7 bases fitting TRBD2. This CDR3 spans 15 amino acids. The germline V gene has CDR1 SNHLY and CDR2 FYNNEI. Trimming at V came to 5 bases and at J to 3 bases, leaving 10 bases not matched to a gene.

This clone was counted only a few times. This sequence joins TRBV5-5 and TRBJ1-3; D perhaps matches TRBD1 (5 bases). V dropped 4 bases and J dropped 4 bases, with 15 bases sitting between them. Germline V gene lookup returns CDR1 SGHKS and CDR2 YYEKEE (reference sequence). This CDR3 region has 15 residues. This CDR3 reads CASSLSGVHGNTIYF. Written as DNA, the CDR3 is TGTGCCAGCAGCCTATCGGGGGTCCACGGAAACACCATATATTTT.

This clone has a handful of counts. The chain has TRBV10-1 and TRBJ2-1; 13 bases line up with TRBD2. After removal of 2 bases from V and 8 bases from J, the junction contained 6 bases not matched to a gene. The CDR3 totals 16 residues. CDR1 is WNHNN and CDR2 is SYGVQD in the germline V gene (reference sequence). The CDR3 bases are TGCGCCAGCAGTGAGGCACTAGCGGGAGGGATCGATGAGCAGTTCTTC. Its protein is CASSEALAGGIDEQFF.

The chain is built from TRBV6-2 or TRBV6-3 and TRBJ2-7; 7 nucleotides agree with TRBD2. J lost 2 bases, V lost 4 bases, and 5 bases had no gene match. Germline loops: CDR1 MNHEY, CDR2 SVGEGT. The length of the CDR3 is 14 residues. In DNA form, the CDR3 reads TGTGCCAGCAGTTCCCTGGGGGGGACCTACGAGCAGTACTTC. Amino acids: CASSSLGGTYEQYF.

The CDR3 nucleotides read TGCGCCAGCAGGCACGAACCGGGACAGTCCTATGGCTACACCTTC. Amino acid sequence: CASRHEPGQSYGYTF. This chain uses TRBV5-1 with TRBJ1-2; 7 nucleotides line up with TRBD1. The CDR3 length is 15 residues. The junction had 11 bases not matched to a gene; V was cut back by 5 bases and J by 4 bases. Germline V gene sequence: CDR1 SGHRS, CDR2 YFSETQ.

DNA for the CDR3: TGCGCCAGCAGCTTGAACCTAGCGGACACCGGGGAGCTGTTTTTT. It translates to CASSLNLADTGELFF. The chain has TRBV5-1 and TRBJ2-2; 7 nucleotides align to TRBD2. Germline CDR1 and CDR2: SGHRS and YFSETQ. V trimming: 1 base; J trimming: 3 bases; junction bases outside the gene matches: 3. The CDR3 length is 15 residues. The full variable domain, rest sourced from reference TRBV5-1 and TRBJ2-2, is KAGVTQTPRYLIKTRGQQVTLSCSPISGHRSVSWYQQTPGQGLQFLFEYFSETQRNKGNFPGRFSGRQFSNSRSEMNVSTLELGDSALYLCASSLNLADTGELFFGEGSRLTVL.

This clone was detected ten times or more. This chain joins TRBV11-2 and TRBJ1-1; no definite D call. CDR1 and CDR2 (germline): SGHAT, FQNNGV. The CDR3 runs to 13 residues. V gave up 0 bases and J gave up 4 bases, with 6 bases separating them. In DNA form, the CDR3 reads TGTGCCAGCAGCTTAGAGGGCAGCACTGAAGCTTTCTTT. Amino acid sequence: CASSLEGSTEAFF. The whole variable domain, filled in from reference TRBV11-2 and TRBJ1-1, reads EAGVAQSPRYKIIEKRQSVAFWCNPISGHATLYWYQQILGQGPKLLIQFQNNGVVDDSQLPKDRFSAERLKGVDSTLKIQPAKLEDSAVYLCASSLEGSTEAFFGQGTRLTVV.

J is TRBJ2-7 and V is TRBV7-2; D call uncertain. CDR1 and CDR2 (germline): SGHTA, FQGNSA. Trimming removed 3 bases at V and 6 bases at J, with 9 bases between. The CDR3 length is 12 residues. The CDR3 spells CASSFPAVEQYF. CDR3 DNA sequence: TGTGCCAGCAGCTTTCCGGCGGTCGAGCAGTACTTC.